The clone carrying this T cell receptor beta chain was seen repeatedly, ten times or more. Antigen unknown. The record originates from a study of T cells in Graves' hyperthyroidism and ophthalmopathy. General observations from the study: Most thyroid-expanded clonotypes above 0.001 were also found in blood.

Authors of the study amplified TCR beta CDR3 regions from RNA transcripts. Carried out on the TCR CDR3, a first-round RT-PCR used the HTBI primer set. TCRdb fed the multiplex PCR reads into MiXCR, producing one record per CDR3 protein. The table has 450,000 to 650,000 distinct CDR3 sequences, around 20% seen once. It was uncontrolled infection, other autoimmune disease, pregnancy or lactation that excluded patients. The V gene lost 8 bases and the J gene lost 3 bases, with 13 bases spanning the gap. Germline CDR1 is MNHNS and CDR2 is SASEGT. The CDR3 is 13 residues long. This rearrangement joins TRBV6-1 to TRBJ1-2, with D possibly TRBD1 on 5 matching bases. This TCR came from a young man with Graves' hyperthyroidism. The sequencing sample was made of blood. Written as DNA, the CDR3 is TGTGCCAGCGAGGAACAGGAACACTATGGCTACACCTTC. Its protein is CASEEQEHYGYTF.